This T cell receptor beta chain was identified during a study of blood T cell repertoires in COVID-19. About the research overall: The analysed material was cDNA or gDNA that came from T cells, B-cell-depleted T cells, or PBMCs.

Clones were read by immunoSEQ multiplex PCR, and TCRdb kept only the in-frame ones, dropping some. The data contain over 150,000 clones, more than 70% of them singletons. There are 15 residues in the CDR3. After removal of 5 bases from V and 4 bases from J, the junction contained 5 bases not matched to a gene. In germline, CDR1 is KGHSH, CDR2 LQKENI. Seattle patients were enrolled while actively infected and followed longitudinally. The sample taken for sequencing was peripheral blood. The sequence was collected from a man aged 50 to 60 with COVID-19, enrolled during active disease. The rearrangement uses TRBV18 and TRBJ1-5; 10 bases match TRBD1. The CDR3 nucleotides are TGTGCCAGCTCAGATCGGACAGGGGGGAATCAGCCCCAGCATTTT. Amino acid sequence: CASSDRTGGNQPQHF.